This entry describes one T cell receptor beta chain. The antigen remains unidentified. The sample originates from a study of cytomegalovirus exposure and HLA in healthy donors. The overall study: Approximately 180 million T cells yielded 100 million or so unique TCR beta sequences in earlier analysis. Early released data comprised some 91 million unique TCRs from HLA-typed donors.

Use of 60 Vbeta and 13 Jbeta primers characterized the PCR. Produced via immunoSEQ multiplex PCR; TCRdb's table is partial and in-frame only. This sample has 150,000 to 200,000 clones; nearly 70% occur once, and the top ten carry about 10%. Study conclusions and caveats: Analysis was carried out at a later point, and it linked a missense DCLRE1C variant to TCR beta V- and J-gene trimming.

The CDR3 covers 14 residues. Trimming took 4 bases from V and 4 from J, leaving 13 bases between them. CDR1 and CDR2 from the germline V gene are MNHNS and SASEGT. Sequenced material: PBMCs. The origin of this receptor is a man aged 25-40 years in good health and CMV-seropositive. The chain uses TRBV6-1 and TRBJ1-2; possibly TRBD1 for D (6 bases). CDR3 sequence reads: CASSGMTGAYGYTF. Here the CDR3 DNA reads TGTGCCAGCAGTGGCATGACAGGAGCCTATGGCTACACCTTC.